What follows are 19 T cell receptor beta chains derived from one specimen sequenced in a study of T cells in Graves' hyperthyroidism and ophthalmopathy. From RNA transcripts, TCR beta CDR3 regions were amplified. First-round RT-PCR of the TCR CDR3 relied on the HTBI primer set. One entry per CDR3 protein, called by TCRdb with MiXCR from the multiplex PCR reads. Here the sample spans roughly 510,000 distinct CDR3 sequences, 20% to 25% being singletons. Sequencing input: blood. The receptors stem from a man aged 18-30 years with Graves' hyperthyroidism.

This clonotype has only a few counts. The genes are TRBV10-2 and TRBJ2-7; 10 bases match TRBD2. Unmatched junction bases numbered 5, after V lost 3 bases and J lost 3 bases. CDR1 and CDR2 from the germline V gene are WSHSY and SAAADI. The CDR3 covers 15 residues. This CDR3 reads CASSDGLAGDYEQYF. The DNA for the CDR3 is TGCGCCAGCAGTGATGGTCTAGCGGGGGACTACGAGCAGTACTTC.

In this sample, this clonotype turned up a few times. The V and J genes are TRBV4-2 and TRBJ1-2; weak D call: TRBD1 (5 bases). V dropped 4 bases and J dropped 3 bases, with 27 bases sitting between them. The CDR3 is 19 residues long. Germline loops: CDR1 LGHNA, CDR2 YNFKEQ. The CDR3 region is CASSPSRARARLDDYGYTF. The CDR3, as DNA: TGTGCCAGCAGCCCCTCCCGCGCCAGGGCGAGGTTGGATGACTATGGCTACACCTTC.

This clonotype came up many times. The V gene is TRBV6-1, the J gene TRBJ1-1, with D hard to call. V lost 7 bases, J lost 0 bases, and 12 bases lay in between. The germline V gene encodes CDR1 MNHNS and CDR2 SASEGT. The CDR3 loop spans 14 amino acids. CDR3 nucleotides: TGTGCCAGCATACGGGAGCTACTGAACACTGAAGCTTTCTTT. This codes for CASIRELLNTEAFF.

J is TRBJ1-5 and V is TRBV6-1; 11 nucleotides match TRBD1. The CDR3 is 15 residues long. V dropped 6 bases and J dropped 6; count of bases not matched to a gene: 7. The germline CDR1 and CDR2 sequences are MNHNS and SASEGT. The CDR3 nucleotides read TGTGCCAGCAGACTTGGGACAGGGGGGAGTCAGCCCCAGCATTTT. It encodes CASRLGTGGSQPQHF.

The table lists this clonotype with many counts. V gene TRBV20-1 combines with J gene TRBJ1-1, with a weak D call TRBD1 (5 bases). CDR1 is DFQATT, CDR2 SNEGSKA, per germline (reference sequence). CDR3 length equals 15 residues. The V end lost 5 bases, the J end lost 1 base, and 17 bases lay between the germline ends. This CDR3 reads CSADPSTAENTEAFF. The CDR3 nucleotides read TGCAGTGCTGATCCCTCGACAGCGGAGAACACTGAAGCTTTCTTT.

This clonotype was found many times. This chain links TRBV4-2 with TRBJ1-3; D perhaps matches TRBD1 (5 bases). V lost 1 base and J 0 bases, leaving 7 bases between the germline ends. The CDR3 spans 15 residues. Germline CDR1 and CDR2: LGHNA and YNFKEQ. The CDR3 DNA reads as TGTGCCAGCAGCCAAGGGGACCTCTCTGGAAACACCATATATTTT. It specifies CASSQGDLSGNTIYF.

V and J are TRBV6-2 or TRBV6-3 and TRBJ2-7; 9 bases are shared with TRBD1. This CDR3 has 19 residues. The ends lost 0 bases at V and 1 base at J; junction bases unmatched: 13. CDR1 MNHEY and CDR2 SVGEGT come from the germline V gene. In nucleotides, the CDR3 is TGTGCCAGCAGTTACTCGAGTTTTGGGACAGGGTTGGGATCCTACGAGCAGTACTTC. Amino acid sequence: CASSYSSFGTGLGSYEQYF.

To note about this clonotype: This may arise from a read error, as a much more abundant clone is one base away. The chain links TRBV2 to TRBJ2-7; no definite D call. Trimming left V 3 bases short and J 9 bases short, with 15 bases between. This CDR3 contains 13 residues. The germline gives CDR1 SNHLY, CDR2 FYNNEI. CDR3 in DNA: TGTGCCAGCAGTGATCCATTGATTGACGGGCAGTACTTC. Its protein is CASSDPLIDGQYF.

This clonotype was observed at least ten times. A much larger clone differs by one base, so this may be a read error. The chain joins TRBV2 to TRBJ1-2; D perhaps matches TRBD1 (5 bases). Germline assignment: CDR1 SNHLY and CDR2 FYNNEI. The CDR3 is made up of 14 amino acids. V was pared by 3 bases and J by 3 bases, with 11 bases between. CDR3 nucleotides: TGTGCCAGCAGTGAGGGGACGATCGACTATGGCTACACCTTC. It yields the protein CASSEGTIDYGYTF. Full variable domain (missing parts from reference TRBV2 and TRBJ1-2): EPEVTQTPSHQVTQMGQEVILRCVPISNHLYFYWYRQILGQKVEFLVSFYNNEISEKSEIFDDQFSVERPDGSNFTLKIRSTKLEDSAMYFCASSEGTIDYGYTFGSGTRLTVV.

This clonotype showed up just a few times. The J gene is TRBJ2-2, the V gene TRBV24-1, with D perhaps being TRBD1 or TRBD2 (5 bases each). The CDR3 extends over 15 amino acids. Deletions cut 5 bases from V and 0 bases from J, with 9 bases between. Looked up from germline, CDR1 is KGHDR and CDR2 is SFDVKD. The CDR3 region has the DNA TGTGCCACCAGTGGGGGGACGGCGAACACCGGGGAGCTGTTTTTT. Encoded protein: CATSGGTANTGELFF.

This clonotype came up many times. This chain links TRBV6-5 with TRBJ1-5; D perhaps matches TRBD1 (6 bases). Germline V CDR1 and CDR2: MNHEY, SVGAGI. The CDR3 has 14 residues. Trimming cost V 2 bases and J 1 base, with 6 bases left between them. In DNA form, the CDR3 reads TGTGCCAGCAGTTACAGGGGGAGCAATCAGCCCCAGCATTTT. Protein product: CASSYRGSNQPQHF.

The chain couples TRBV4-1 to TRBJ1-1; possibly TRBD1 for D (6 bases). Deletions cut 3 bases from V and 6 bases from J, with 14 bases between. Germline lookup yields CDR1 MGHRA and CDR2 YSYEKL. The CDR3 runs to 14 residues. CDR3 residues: CASSQGFRGPEAFF. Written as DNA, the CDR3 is TGCGCCAGCAGCCAGGGATTCAGGGGTCCTGAAGCTTTCTTT.

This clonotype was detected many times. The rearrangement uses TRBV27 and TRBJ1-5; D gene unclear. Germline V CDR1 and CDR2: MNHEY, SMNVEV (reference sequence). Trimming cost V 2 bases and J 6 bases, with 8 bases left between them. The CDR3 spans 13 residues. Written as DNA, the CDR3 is TGTGCCAGCAGTTTAGCAACGGGTCAGCCCCAGCATTTT. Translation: CASSLATGQPQHF.

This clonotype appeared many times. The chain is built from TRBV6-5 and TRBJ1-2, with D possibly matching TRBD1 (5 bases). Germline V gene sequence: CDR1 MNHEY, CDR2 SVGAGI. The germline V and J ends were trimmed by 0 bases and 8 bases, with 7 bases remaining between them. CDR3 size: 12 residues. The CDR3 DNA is TGTGCCAGCAGTTACTCGGGGGGAGGCTACACCTTC. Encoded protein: CASSYSGGGYTF.

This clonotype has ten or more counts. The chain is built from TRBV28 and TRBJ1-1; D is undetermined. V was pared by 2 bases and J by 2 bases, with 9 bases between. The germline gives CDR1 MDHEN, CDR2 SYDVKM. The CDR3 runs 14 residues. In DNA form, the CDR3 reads TGTGCCAGCAGTTTACGGGCTGAAAACACTGAAGCTTTCTTT. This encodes CASSLRAENTEAFF. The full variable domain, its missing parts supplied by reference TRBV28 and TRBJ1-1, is DVKVTQSSRYLVKRTGEKVFLECVQDMDHENMFWYRQDPGLGLRLIYFSYDVKMKEKGDIPEGYSVSREKKERFSLILESASTNQTSMYLCASSLRAENTEAFFGQGTRLTVV.

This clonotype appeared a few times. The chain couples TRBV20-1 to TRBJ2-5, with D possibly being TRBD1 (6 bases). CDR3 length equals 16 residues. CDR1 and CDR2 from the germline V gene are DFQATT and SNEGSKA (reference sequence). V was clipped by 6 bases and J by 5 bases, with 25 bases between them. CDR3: CSAGPRDTALGETQYF. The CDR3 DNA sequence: TGCAGTGCCGGACCGAGGGACACCGCCCTGGGGGAGACCCAGTACTTC.

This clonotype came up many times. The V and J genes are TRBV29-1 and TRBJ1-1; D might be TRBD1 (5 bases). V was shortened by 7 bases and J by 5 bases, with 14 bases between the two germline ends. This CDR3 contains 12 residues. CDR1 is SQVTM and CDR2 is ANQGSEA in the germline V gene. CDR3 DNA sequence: TGCAGCGGGGGCGAGATAAGAACTGAAGCTTTCTTT. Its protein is CSGGEIRTEAFF.

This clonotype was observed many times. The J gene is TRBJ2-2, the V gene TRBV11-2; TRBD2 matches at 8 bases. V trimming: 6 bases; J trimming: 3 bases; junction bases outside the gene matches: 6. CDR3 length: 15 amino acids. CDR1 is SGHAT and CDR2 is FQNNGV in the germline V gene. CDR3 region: CASSRLAWDTGELFF. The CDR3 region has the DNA TGTGCCAGCAGTCGACTAGCGTGGGACACCGGGGAGCTGTTTTTT.

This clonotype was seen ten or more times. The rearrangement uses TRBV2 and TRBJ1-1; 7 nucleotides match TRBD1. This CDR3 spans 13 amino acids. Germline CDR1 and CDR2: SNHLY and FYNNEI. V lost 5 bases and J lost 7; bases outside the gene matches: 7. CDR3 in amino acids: CASSNRGRGEAFF. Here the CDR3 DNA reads TGTGCCAGCAGTAATAGGGGGCGAGGTGAAGCTTTCTTT.